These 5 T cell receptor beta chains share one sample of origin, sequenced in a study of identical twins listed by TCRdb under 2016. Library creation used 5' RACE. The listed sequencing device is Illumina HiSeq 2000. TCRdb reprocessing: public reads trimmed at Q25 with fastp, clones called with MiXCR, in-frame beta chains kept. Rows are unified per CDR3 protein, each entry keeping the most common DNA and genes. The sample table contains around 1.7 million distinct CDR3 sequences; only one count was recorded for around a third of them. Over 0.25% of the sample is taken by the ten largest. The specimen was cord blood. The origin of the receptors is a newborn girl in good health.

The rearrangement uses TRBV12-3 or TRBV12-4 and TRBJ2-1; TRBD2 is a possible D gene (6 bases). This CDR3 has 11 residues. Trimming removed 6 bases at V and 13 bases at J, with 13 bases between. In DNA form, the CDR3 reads TGTGCCAGCAGACTAGCAGAGACCCAGTTCTTC. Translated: CASRLAETQFF.

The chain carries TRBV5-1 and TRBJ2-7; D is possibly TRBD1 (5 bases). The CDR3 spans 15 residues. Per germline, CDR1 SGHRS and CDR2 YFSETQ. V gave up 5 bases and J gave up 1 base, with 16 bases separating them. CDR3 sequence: CASSQGPPASYEQYF. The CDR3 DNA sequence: TGCGCCAGCAGTCAGGGCCCACCCGCGTCCTACGAGCAGTACTTC. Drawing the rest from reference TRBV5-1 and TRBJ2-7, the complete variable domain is KAGVTQTPRYLIKTRGQQVTLSCSPISGHRSVSWYQQTPGQGLQFLFEYFSETQRNKGNFPGRFSGRQFSNSRSEMNVSTLELGDSALYLCASSQGPPASYEQYFGPGTRLTVT.

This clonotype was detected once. The CDR3 reads CASSTHSGRGEETQFF. The CDR3 DNA is TGTGCCAGCAGTACCCACTCGGGTAGGGGCGAAGAGACCCAGTTCTTC. The V gene is TRBV6-2 or TRBV6-3, the J gene TRBJ2-1; the D gene is possibly TRBD1 (5 bases). V lost 5 bases, J lost 13 bases, and 27 bases lay in between. Germline lookup yields CDR1 MNHEY and CDR2 SVGEGT. The CDR3 covers 16 residues.

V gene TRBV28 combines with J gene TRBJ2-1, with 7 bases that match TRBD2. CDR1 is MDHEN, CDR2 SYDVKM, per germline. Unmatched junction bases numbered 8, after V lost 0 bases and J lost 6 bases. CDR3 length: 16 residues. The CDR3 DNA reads TGTGCCAGCAGTTTATGGGGGGGACTACTAGGCAATGAGCAGTTCTTC. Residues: CASSLWGGLLGNEQFF.

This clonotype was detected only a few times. CDR3 sequence (DNA): TGTGCCAGCAGCCGCAGGCGGTCCCAAGAGACCCAGTACTTC. It codes for CASSRRRSQETQYF. The chain uses TRBV7-2 and TRBJ2-5; unclear D gene. Germline lookup yields CDR1 SGHTA and CDR2 FQGNSA. The V gene lost 5 bases and the J gene lost 1 base, with 11 bases spanning the gap. The CDR3 extends over 14 amino acids.